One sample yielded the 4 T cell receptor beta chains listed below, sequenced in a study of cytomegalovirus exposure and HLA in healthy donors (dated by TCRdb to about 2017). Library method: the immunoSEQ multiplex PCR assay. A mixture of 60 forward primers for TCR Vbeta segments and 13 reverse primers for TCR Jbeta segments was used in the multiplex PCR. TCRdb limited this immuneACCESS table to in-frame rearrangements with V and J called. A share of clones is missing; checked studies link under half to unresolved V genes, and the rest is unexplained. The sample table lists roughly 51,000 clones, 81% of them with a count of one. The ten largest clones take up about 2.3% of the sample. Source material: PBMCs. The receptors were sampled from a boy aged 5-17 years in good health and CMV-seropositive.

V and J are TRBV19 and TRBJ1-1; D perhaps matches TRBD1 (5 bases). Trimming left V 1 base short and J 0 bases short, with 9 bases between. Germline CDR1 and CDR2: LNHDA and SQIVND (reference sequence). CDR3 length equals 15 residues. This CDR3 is CASSIGQGLNTEAFF. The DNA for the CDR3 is TGTGCCAGTAGTATAGGTCAGGGCCTGAACACTGAAGCTTTCTTT.

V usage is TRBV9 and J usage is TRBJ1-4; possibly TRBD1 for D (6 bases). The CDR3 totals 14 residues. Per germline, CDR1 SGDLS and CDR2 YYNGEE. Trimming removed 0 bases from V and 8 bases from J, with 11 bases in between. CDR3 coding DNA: TGTGCCAGCAGCGTAGAGGCAGGGGTGGAAAAACTGTTTTTT. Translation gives CASSVEAGVEKLFF. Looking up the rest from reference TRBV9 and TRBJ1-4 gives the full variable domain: DSGVTQTPKHLITATGQRVTLRCSPRSGDLSVYWYQQSLDQGLQFLIQYYNGEERAKGNILERFSAQQFPDLHSELNLSSLELGDSALYFCASSVEAGVEKLFFGSGTQLSVL.

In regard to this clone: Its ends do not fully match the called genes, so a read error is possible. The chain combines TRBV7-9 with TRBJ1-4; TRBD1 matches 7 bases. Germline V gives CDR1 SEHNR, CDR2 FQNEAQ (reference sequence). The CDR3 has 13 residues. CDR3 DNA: TGTTCCAGCAGCTTCCAGGGGGGCGAAAAACTGTTTTTT. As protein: CSSSFQGGEKLFF.

CDR3 residues: CASSLSQSGNYTF. The CDR3 nucleotides are TGTGCCAGCAGTTTATCTCAGTCCGGGAACTACACCTTC. The rearrangement links TRBV27 to TRBJ1-2; no definite D call. This CDR3 is built from 13 residues. Germline loops: CDR1 MNHEY, CDR2 SMNVEV (reference sequence). Trimming took off 0 bases at V and 10 bases at J, with 12 bases between the two ends.